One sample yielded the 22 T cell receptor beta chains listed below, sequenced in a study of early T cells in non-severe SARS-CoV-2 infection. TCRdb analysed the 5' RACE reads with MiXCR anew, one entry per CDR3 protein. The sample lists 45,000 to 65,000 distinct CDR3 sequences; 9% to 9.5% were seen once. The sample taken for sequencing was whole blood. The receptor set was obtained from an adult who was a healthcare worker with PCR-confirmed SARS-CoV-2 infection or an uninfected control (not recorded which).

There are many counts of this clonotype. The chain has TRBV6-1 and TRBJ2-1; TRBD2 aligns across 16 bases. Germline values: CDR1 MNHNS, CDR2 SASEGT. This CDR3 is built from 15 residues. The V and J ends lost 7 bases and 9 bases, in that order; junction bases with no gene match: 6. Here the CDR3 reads CASTGTSGGASEQFF. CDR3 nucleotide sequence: TGTGCCAGCACTGGGACTAGCGGGGGGGCCAGTGAGCAGTTCTTC.

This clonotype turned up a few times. In nucleotides, the CDR3 is TGTGCCACCTCCCAGGGGGGTGGCTTCACAGATACGCAGTATTTT. It codes for CATSQGGGFTDTQYF. The chain links TRBV24-1 to TRBJ2-3; D is perhaps TRBD1 (7 bases). V was clipped by 9 bases and J by 2 bases, with 17 bases between them. Germline V gene data show CDR1 as KGHDR and CDR2 as SFDVKD. The CDR3 length is 15 residues.

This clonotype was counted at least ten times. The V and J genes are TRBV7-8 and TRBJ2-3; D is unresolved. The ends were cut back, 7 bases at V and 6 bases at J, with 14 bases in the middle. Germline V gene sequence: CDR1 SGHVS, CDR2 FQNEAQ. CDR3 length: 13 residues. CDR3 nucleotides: TGTGCCAGCACCCCCCCGGCGAGGGATACGCAGTATTTT. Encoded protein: CASTPPARDTQYF. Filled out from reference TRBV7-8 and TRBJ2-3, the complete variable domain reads GAGVSQSPRYKVAKRGQDVALRCDPISGHVSLFWYQQALGQGPEFLTYFQNEAQLDKSGLPSDRFFAERPEGSVSTLKIQRTQQEDSAVYLCASTPPARDTQYFGPGTRLTVL.

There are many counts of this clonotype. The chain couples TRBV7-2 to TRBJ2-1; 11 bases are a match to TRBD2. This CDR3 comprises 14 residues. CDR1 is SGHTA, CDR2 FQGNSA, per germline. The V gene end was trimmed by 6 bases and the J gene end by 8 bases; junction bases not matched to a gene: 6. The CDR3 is CASSFSGGADEQFF. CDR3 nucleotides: TGTGCCAGCAGTTTTAGCGGGGGGGCGGATGAGCAGTTCTTC.

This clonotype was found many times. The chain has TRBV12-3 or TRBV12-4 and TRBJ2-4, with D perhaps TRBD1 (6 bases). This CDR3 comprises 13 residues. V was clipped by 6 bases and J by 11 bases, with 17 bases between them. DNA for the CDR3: TGTGCCAGCAGCCCCCGGACAGAAATGGTTCAGTACTTC. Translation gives CASSPRTEMVQYF.

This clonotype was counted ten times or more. The CDR3 bases are TGTGCCAGCAGTGTCAATAGCGGGGCGAACACCGGGGAGCTGTTTTTT. Its translation: CASSVNSGANTGELFF. V is TRBV6-4 and J is TRBJ2-2; TRBD2 matches at 8 bases. Germline values: CDR1 MRHNA, CDR2 SNTAGT. The J segment lost 0 bases and the V segment lost 4 bases, leaving 4 bases of the junction unmatched. The CDR3 consists of 16 residues.

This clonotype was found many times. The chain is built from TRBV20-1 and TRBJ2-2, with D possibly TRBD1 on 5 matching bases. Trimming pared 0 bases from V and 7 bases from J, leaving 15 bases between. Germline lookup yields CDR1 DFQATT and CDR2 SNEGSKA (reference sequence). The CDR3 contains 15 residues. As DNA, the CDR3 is TGCAGTGCTAGAGATGGGGCAAGGCTACGCGGGGAGCTGTTTTTT. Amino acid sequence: CSARDGARLRGELFF.

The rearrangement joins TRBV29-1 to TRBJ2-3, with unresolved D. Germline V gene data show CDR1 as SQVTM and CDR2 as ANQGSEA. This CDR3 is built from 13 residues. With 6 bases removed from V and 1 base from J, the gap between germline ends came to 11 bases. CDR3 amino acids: CSVSPGGTDTQYF. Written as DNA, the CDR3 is TGCAGCGTCTCCCCTGGGGGCACAGATACGCAGTATTTT.

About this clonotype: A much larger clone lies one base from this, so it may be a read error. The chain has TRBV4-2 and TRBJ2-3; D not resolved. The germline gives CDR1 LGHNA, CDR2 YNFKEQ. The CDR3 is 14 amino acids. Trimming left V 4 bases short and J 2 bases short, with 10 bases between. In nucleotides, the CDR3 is TGTGCCAGCAGCCTCCACAGCCTCACAGATACGCAGTATTTT. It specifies CASSLHSLTDTQYF.

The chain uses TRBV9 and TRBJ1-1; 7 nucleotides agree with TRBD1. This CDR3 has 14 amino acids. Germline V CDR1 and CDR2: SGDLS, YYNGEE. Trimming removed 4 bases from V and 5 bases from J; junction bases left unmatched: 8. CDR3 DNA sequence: TGTGCCAGCAGCTTACGACAGGGCCCGACTGAAGCTTTCTTT. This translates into CASSLRQGPTEAFF.

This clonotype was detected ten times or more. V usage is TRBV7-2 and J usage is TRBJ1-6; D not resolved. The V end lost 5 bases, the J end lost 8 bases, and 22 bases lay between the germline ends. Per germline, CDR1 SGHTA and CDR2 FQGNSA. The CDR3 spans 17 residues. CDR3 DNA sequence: TGTGCCAGCAGCCCATTACCGGGAGAGAGACTCGATTCACCCCTCCACTTT. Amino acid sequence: CASSPLPGERLDSPLHF. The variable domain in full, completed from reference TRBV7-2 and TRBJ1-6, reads GAGVSQSPSNKVTEKGKDVELRCDPISGHTALYWYRQSLGQGLEFLIYFQGNSAPDKSGLPSDRFSAERTGGSVSTLTIQRTQQEDSAVYLCASSPLPGERLDSPLHFGNGTRLTVT.

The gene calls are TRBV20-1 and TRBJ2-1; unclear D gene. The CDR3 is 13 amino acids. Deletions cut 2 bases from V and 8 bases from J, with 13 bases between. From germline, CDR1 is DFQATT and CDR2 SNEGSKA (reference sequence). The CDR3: CSARHTDKDEQFF. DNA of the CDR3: TGCAGTGCTAGACATACAGACAAGGATGAGCAGTTCTTC.

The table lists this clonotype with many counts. CDR3 amino acids: CAISEYDRDQETQYF. The CDR3 nucleotides are TGTGCCATCAGTGAGTACGACAGGGACCAAGAGACCCAGTACTTC. This chain uses TRBV10-3 with TRBJ2-5; 7 bases agree with TRBD1. This CDR3 has 15 residues. The junction had 2 bases not matched to a gene; V was cut back by 1 base and J by 0 bases. Per germline, CDR1 ENHRY and CDR2 SYGVKD.

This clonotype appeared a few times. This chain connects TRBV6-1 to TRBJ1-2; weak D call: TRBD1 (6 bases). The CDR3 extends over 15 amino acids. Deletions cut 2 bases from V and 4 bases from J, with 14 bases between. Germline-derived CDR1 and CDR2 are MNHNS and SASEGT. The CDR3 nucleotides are TGTGCCAGCAGTGAACGAGGGGGACTCGCCTATGGCTACACCTTC. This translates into CASSERGGLAYGYTF.

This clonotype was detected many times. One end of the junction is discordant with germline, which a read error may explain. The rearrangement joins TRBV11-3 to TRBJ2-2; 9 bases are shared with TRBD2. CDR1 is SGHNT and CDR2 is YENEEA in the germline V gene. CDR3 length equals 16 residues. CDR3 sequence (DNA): TGTGCCAGCAGCTCCTCGGCTAGCGGGAACACCGGGCAGCTGTTTTTT. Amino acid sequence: CASSSSASGNTGQLFF.

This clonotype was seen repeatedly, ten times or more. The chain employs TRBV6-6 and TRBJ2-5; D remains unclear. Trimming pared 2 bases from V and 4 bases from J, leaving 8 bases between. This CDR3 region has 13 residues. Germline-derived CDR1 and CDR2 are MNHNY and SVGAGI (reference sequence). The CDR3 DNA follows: TGTGCCAGCAGTTACGGTAGAGCAGAGACCCAGTACTTC. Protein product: CASSYGRAETQYF.

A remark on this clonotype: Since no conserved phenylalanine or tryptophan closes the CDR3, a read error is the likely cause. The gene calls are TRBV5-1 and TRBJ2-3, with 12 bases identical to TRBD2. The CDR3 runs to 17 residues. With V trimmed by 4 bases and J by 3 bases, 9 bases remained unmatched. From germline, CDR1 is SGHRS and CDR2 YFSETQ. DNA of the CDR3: TGCGCCAGCAGCCCCGACCCTAGCGGGGGGGCAACAGATACGCAGTATATT. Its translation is CASSPDPSGGATDTQYI.

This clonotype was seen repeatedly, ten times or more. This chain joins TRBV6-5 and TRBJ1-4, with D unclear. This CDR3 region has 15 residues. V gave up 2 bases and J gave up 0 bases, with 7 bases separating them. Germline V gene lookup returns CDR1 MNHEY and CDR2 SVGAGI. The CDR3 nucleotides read TGTGCCAGCAGTTACGGCGGTGCAACTAATGAAAAACTGTTTTTT. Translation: CASSYGGATNEKLFF.

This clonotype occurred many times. DNA of the CDR3: TGCAGCGTGGGGACAGGGGGAAACTATGGCTACACCTTC. It is translated as CSVGTGGNYGYTF. The V call is TRBV29-1, the J call TRBJ1-2; 11 bases line up with TRBD1. The V segment lost 6 bases and the J segment 2 bases; nucleotides outside the gene matches: 2. This CDR3 is built from 13 residues. CDR1 is SQVTM and CDR2 is ANQGSEA in the germline V gene.

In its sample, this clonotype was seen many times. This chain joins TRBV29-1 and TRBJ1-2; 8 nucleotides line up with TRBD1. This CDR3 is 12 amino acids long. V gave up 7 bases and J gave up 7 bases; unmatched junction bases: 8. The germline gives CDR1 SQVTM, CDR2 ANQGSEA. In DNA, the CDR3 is TGCAGCGCCCCGACAGGGGTCGGTGGCTACACCTTC. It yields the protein CSAPTGVGGYTF. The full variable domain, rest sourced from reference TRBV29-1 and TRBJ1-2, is SAVISQKPSRDICQRGTSLTIQCQVDSQVTMMFWYRQQPGQSLTLIATANQGSEATYESGFVIDKFPISRPNLTFSTLTVSNMSPEDSSIYLCSAPTGVGGYTFGSGTRLTVV.

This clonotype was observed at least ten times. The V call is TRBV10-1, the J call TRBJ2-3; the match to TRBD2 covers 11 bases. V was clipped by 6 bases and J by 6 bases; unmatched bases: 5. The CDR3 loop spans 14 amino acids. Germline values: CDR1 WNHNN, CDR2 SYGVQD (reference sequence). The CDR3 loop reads CASSPSGGHDTQYF. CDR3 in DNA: TGCGCCAGCAGCCCTAGCGGGGGGCACGATACGCAGTATTTT.

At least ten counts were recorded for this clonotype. The CDR3 loop is CASTEGDDEQFF. DNA of the CDR3: TGTGCCAGCACGGAGGGAGACGATGAGCAGTTCTTC. V usage is TRBV28 and J usage is TRBJ2-1; perhaps TRBD2 as D (6 bases). CDR3 size: 12 residues. V was pared by 7 bases and J by 8 bases, with 12 bases between. Germline V gene lookup returns CDR1 MDHEN and CDR2 SYDVKM.